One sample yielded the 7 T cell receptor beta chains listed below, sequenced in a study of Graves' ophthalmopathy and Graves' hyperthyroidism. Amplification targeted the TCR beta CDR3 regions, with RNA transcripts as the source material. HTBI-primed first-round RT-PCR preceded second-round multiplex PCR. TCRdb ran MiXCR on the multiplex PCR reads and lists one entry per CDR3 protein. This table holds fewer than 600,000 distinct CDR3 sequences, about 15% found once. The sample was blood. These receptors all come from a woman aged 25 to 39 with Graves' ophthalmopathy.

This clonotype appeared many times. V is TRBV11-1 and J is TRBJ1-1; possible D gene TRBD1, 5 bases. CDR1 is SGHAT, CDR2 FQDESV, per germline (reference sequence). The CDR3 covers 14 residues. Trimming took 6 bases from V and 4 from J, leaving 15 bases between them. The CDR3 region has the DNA TGTGCCAGCAGTTGGGACGAGGTGGGCACTGAAGCTTTCTTT. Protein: CASSWDEVGTEAFF.

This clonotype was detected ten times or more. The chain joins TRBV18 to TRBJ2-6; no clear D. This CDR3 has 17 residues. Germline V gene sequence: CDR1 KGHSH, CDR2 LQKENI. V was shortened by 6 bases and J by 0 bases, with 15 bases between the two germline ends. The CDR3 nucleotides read TGTGCCAGCTCGTCTACCATGGAGAGCTCTGGGGCCAACGTCCTGACTTTC. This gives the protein CASSSTMESSGANVLTF. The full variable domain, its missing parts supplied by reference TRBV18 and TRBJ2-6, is NAGVMQNPRHLVRRRGQEARLRCSPMKGHSHVYWYRQLPEEGLKFMVYLQKENIIDESGMPKERFSAEFPKEGPSILRIQQVVRGDSAAYFCASSSTMESSGANVLTFGAGSRLTVL.

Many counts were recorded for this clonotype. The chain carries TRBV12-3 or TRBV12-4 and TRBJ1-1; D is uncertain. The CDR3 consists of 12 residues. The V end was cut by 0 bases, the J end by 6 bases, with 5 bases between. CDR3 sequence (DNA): TGTGCCAGCAGTTTAGCAAGGGCTGAAGCTTTCTTT. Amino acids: CASSLARAEAFF.

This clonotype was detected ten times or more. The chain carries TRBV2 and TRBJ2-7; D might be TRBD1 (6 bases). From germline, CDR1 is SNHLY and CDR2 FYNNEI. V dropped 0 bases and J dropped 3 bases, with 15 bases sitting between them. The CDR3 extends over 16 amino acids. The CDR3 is CASSEAAQGPNYEQYF. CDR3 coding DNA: TGTGCCAGCAGTGAAGCGGCACAGGGTCCTAACTACGAGCAGTACTTC. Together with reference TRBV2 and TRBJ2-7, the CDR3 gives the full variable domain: EPEVTQTPSHQVTQMGQEVILRCVPISNHLYFYWYRQILGQKVEFLVSFYNNEISEKSEIFDDQFSVERPDGSNFTLKIRSTKLEDSAMYFCASSEAAQGPNYEQYFGPGTRLTVT.

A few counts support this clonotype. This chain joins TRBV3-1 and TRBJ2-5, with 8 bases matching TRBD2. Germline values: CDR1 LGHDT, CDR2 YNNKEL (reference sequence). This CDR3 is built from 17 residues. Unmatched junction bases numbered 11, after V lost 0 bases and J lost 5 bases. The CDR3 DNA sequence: TGTGCCAGCAGCCAAGACCTTCTCCCGGGGGGGCTGGAGACCCAGTACTTC. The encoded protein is CASSQDLLPGGLETQYF.

This CDR3 is CASSDQPGQGSTEAFF. The CDR3 DNA reads TGTGCCAGCAGCGATCAACCGGGACAGGGGTCCACTGAAGCTTTCTTT. The chain uses TRBV9 and TRBJ1-1; 10 bases are shared with TRBD1. This CDR3 region has 16 residues. Germline CDR1 and CDR2: SGDLS and YYNGEE. J was trimmed by 4 bases and V by 3 bases; bases with no gene match: 9.

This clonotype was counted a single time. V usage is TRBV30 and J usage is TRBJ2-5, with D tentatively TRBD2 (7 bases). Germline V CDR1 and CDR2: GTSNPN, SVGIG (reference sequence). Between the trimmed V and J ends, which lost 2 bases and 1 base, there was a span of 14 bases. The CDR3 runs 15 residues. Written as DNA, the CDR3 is TGTGCCTGGAGTCTAGGGGGGGGCTTCCAAGAGACCCAGTACTTC. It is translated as CAWSLGGGFQETQYF.